A single sample gave rise to the 25 T cell receptor beta chains below, sequenced in a study of blood T cell repertoires in COVID-19. Some clones are missing from TCRdb's copy, which holds only in-frame ones; the method was immunoSEQ multiplex PCR. The table lists hundreds of thousands of clones, roughly 86% of them singletons. Sequencing was performed on PBMCs or T cells enriched from blood (not recorded which). The receptors were gathered from a man aged 40-49 years in a cohort exposed to, infected with or recovered from COVID-19 (not recorded which).

This chain links TRBV10-3 with TRBJ2-5, with D possibly matching TRBD2 (6 bases). Trimming shortened V by 0 bases and J by 2 bases, and 7 bases separated the two germline ends. CDR3 size: 14 residues. Germline CDR1 reads ENHRY; CDR2 reads SYGVKD. The DNA for the CDR3 is TGTGCCATCAGTGAGTCGCGGGGACAAGAGACCCAGTACTTC. Protein product: CAISESRGQETQYF.

The rearrangement uses TRBV7-8 and TRBJ2-7, with TRBD1 matching 10 bases. V was pared by 0 bases and J by 2 bases, with 7 bases of the junction left unmatched. CDR1 and CDR2 (germline): SGHVS, FQNEAQ. The CDR3 is made up of 17 amino acids. In DNA form, the CDR3 reads TGTGCCAGCAGCTTAGCTTCCGGGACAGGGGATACCTACGAGCAGTACTTC. The encoded protein is CASSLASGTGDTYEQYF.

The chain uses TRBV6-4 and TRBJ2-1, with no clear D. The CDR3 runs to 14 residues. With 4 bases removed from V and 0 bases from J, the gap between germline ends came to 7 bases. Germline lookup yields CDR1 MRHNA and CDR2 SNTAGT. The CDR3 loop reads CASSVASSYNEQFF. The CDR3 nucleotides are TGTGCCAGCAGTGTCGCGAGCTCCTACAATGAGCAGTTCTTC.

The chain employs TRBV27 and TRBJ2-1; no clear D. This CDR3 contains 14 residues. In germline, CDR1 is MNHEY, CDR2 SMNVEV (reference sequence). V gave up 5 bases and J gave up 5 bases, with 13 bases separating them. The CDR3, as DNA: TGTGCCAGCAGTCCCCGCGGTCACGACAATGAGCAGTTCTTC. Translated, it gives CASSPRGHDNEQFF.

The chain is built from TRBV12-5 and TRBJ2-6; TRBD1 might be the D (5 bases). With 5 bases removed from V and 1 base from J, the gap between germline ends came to 6 bases. Germline V gene lookup returns CDR1 LGHNT and CDR2 FRNRAP. The CDR3 runs 14 residues. The CDR3 sequence is CASGRGSGANVLTF. Written as DNA, the CDR3 is TGTGCTAGTGGTAGGGGTTCTGGGGCCAACGTCCTGACTTTC.

The chain carries TRBV5-1 and TRBJ1-1, with TRBD1 matching over 9 bases. The CDR3 is made up of 15 amino acids. From germline, CDR1 is SGHRS and CDR2 YFSETQ. Unmatched junction bases numbered 7, after V lost 3 bases and J lost 4 bases. In nucleotides, the CDR3 is TGCGCCAGCAGCTCCCGACAGGGGGAAGGCACTGAAGCTTTCTTT. Amino acid sequence: CASSSRQGEGTEAFF.

This clone was detected a few times. The chain joins TRBV28 to TRBJ2-7, with D possibly matching TRBD1 (5 bases). Germline loops: CDR1 MDHEN, CDR2 SYDVKM. The CDR3 extends over 15 amino acids. The V and J ends lost 7 bases and 0 bases respectively, with 16 bases between them. The CDR3: CASTKDSPSSYEQYF. DNA for the CDR3: TGTGCCAGCACCAAAGACAGTCCCAGCTCCTACGAGCAGTACTTC.

V and J are TRBV28 and TRBJ1-4, with a tentative D call TRBD1 (6 bases). The CDR3 has 16 amino acids. Germline CDR1 reads MDHEN; CDR2 reads SYDVKM. Trimming stripped 1 base from V and 6 bases from J, with 15 bases between. The CDR3: CASSLSGRGGDEKLFF. In DNA, the CDR3 is TGTGCCAGCAGTTTATCGGGGAGGGGGGGAGATGAAAAACTGTTTTTT. The full variable domain, its missing parts supplied by reference TRBV28 and TRBJ1-4, is DVKVTQSSRYLVKRTGEKVFLECVQDMDHENMFWYRQDPGLGLRLIYFSYDVKMKEKGDIPEGYSVSREKKERFSLILESASTNQTSMYLCASSLSGRGGDEKLFFGSGTQLSVL.

This clone occurred once. This chain links TRBV6-5 with TRBJ1-5; 8 bases agree with TRBD1. CDR1 is MNHEY and CDR2 is SVGAGI in the germline V gene. This CDR3 region has 14 residues. Trimming at V came to 4 bases and at J to 3 bases, leaving 2 bases not matched to a gene. For the CDR3, the DNA is TGTGCCAGCAGTTCGACAGGGGTCAATCAGCCCCAGCATTTT. Its translation is CASSSTGVNQPQHF.

V usage is TRBV28 and J usage is TRBJ2-3, with a possible D match to TRBD1 (5 bases). The CDR3 is 14 amino acids. CDR1 is MDHEN and CDR2 is SYDVKM in the germline V gene. Trimming shortened V by 4 bases and J by 2 bases, and 10 bases separated the two germline ends. The CDR3 spells CASSSGQNTDTQYF. CDR3 in DNA: TGTGCCAGCAGTTCCGGACAAAACACAGATACGCAGTATTTT.

The rearrangement uses TRBV6-1 and TRBJ1-2; D is perhaps TRBD1 (5 bases). The CDR3 runs to 15 residues. CDR1 MNHNS and CDR2 SASEGT come from the germline V gene. V was trimmed by 4 bases and J by 0 bases, leaving 12 bases between them. CDR3 residues: CASSVGASSNYGYTF. The CDR3 nucleotides read TGTGCCAGCAGTGTTGGGGCCAGTTCTAACTATGGCTACACCTTC.

The chain links TRBV19 to TRBJ1-5; TRBD1 is a possible D gene (6 bases). The CDR3 is 17 amino acids. The germline gives CDR1 LNHDA, CDR2 SQIVND (reference sequence). Trimming shortened V by 7 bases and J by 5 bases, and 24 bases separated the two germline ends. As DNA, the CDR3 is TGTGCCAGTAACACCTTTGGAACAGGGAAGAATCATCAGCCCCAGCATTTT. Amino acid sequence: CASNTFGTGKNHQPQHF. Variable domain in full (rest from reference TRBV19 and TRBJ1-5): DGGITQSPKYLFRKEGQNVTLSCEQNLNHDAMYWYRQDPGQGLRLIYYSQIVNDFQKGDIAEGYSVSREKKESFPLTVTSAQKNPTAFYLCASNTFGTGKNHQPQHFGDGTRLSIL.

V usage is TRBV19 and J usage is TRBJ2-5, with 9 bases matching TRBD2. This CDR3 has 15 residues. J gave up 5 bases and V 7 bases, and 11 bases lay outside the gene matches. CDR1 and CDR2 (germline): LNHDA, SQIVND (reference sequence). CDR3 DNA: TGTGCCAGTACCACCGGAGCGGGAGGCGTGGAGACCCAGTACTTC. Translated: CASTTGAGGVETQYF. The whole variable domain, remainder taken from reference TRBV19 and TRBJ2-5, is DGGITQSPKYLFRKEGQNVTLSCEQNLNHDAMYWYRQDPGQGLRLIYYSQIVNDFQKGDIAEGYSVSREKKESFPLTVTSAQKNPTAFYLCASTTGAGGVETQYFGPGTRLLVL.

CDR3 residues: CASSQGMAETQYF. As DNA, the CDR3 is TGCGCCAGCTCCCAGGGGATGGCAGAGACCCAGTACTTC. The chain has TRBV10-2 and TRBJ2-5, with D maybe TRBD1 (6 bases). Trimming pared 8 bases from V and 4 bases from J, leaving 14 bases between. The germline gives CDR1 WSHSY, CDR2 SAAADI. CDR3 length equals 13 residues.

The chain combines TRBV14 with TRBJ2-2; 15 nucleotides match TRBD2. After removal of 7 bases from V and 5 bases from J, the junction contained 8 bases not matched to a gene. CDR3 size: 17 residues. Germline CDR1 SGHDN, CDR2 FVKESK. CDR3 protein: CASKPGLAGGPTGELFF. For the CDR3, the DNA is TGTGCCAGCAAACCGGGACTAGCGGGAGGACCTACCGGGGAGCTGTTTTTT.

The V and J genes are TRBV5-1 and TRBJ2-1; TRBD2 matches at 7 bases. The CDR3 runs to 16 residues. The V and J ends lost 0 bases and 2 bases, in that order; junction bases with no gene match: 5. The germline CDR1 and CDR2 sequences are SGHRS and YFSETQ. This CDR3 reads CASSLASSGPYNEQFF. CDR3 nucleotide sequence: TGCGCCAGCAGCTTGGCGTCTAGCGGCCCCTACAATGAGCAGTTCTTC. The full variable domain, completed using reference TRBV5-1 and TRBJ2-1, is KAGVTQTPRYLIKTRGQQVTLSCSPISGHRSVSWYQQTPGQGLQFLFEYFSETQRNKGNFPGRFSGRQFSNSRSEMNVSTLELGDSALYLCASSLASSGPYNEQFFGPGTRLTVL.

This clone was seen a single time. The V call is TRBV6-6, the J call TRBJ2-1, with TRBD2 matching 8 bases. Germline CDR1 is MNHNY and CDR2 is SVGAGI (reference sequence). The CDR3 is 16 amino acids. V gave up 7 bases and J gave up 5 bases; unmatched junction bases: 13. Here the CDR3 DNA reads TGTGCCAGCACCGGGACTAGTAGCGGGACCAACAATGAGCAGTTCTTC. Amino acid sequence: CASTGTSSGTNNEQFF.

This sequence joins TRBV10-3 and TRBJ1-5, with D maybe TRBD1 (5 bases). Germline CDR1 reads ENHRY; CDR2 reads SYGVKD. This CDR3 region has 14 residues. V lost 3 bases and J 8 bases, leaving 14 bases between the germline ends. CDR3 nucleotide sequence: TGTGCCATCAGTGAACGTTCAGGGCAGGAGCCCCAGCATTTT. Encoded protein: CAISERSGQEPQHF.

The chain has TRBV6-5 and TRBJ1-3; tentative D call: TRBD1 (6 bases). CDR1 is MNHEY and CDR2 is SVGAGI in the germline V gene. CDR3 length: 15 amino acids. V shed 5 bases and J shed 4 bases, with 15 bases lying between them. The CDR3 DNA reads TGTGCCAGCAGTACGGGACAATTAGCGGGAAACACCATATATTTT. This translates into CASSTGQLAGNTIYF.

The chain employs TRBV29-1 and TRBJ2-5, with 11 positions matching TRBD1. The CDR3 covers 15 residues. Germline trimming cut 5 bases from V and 4 bases from J; bases unmatched to any gene: 9. Germline V CDR1 and CDR2: SQVTM, ANQGSEA. The CDR3 spells CSVFSGQGARETQYF. The CDR3 bases are TGCAGCGTTTTCTCTGGACAGGGGGCCCGAGAGACCCAGTACTTC.

The rearrangement joins TRBV11-2 to TRBJ2-5; D unclear. Germline V CDR1 and CDR2: SGHAT, FQNNGV. V was clipped by 2 bases and J by 2 bases, with 6 bases between them. The CDR3 has 13 amino acids. This CDR3 is CASSLLQQETQYF. The CDR3, as DNA: TGTGCCAGCAGCTTACTGCAGCAAGAGACCCAGTACTTC. Full variable domain (missing parts from reference TRBV11-2 and TRBJ2-5): EAGVAQSPRYKIIEKRQSVAFWCNPISGHATLYWYQQILGQGPKLLIQFQNNGVVDDSQLPKDRFSAERLKGVDSTLKIQPAKLEDSAVYLCASSLLQQETQYFGPGTRLLVL.

This clone came up once. V gene TRBV7-9 combines with J gene TRBJ1-2; 9 bases are shared with TRBD1. V shed 5 bases, J shed 4 bases, and the junction held 2 bases outside the gene matches. Germline V lookup: CDR1 SEHNR, CDR2 FQNEAQ (reference sequence). This CDR3 comprises 13 residues. CDR3 amino acids: CASSGTGTYGYTF. The CDR3 nucleotides are TGTGCCAGCAGCGGGACAGGGACCTATGGCTACACCTTC.

The chain employs TRBV5-4 and TRBJ2-2; no clear D gene. Trimming cost V 3 bases and J 7 bases, with 4 bases left between them. In germline, CDR1 is SGHNT, CDR2 YYREEE (reference sequence). The CDR3 has 11 residues. In DNA, the CDR3 is TGTGCCAGCAGCTCCCACGGGGAGCTGTTTTTT. Protein product: CASSSHGELFF.

The chain combines TRBV20-1 with TRBJ1-1; tentatively, D is TRBD1 (6 bases). Trimming removed 3 bases at V and 4 bases at J, with 12 bases between. The CDR3 sequence is 13 residues long. CDR1 and CDR2 (germline): DFQATT, SNEGSKA (reference sequence). This CDR3 reads CSASSQGSTEAFF. The CDR3 DNA is TGCAGTGCTAGTAGCCAGGGGAGCACTGAAGCTTTCTTT.

The chain recombines TRBV10-3 with TRBJ1-5; weak D call: TRBD1 (6 bases). Trimming left V 4 bases short and J 5 bases short, with 15 bases between. The CDR3 loop spans 15 amino acids. Germline V gene data show CDR1 as ENHRY and CDR2 as SYGVKD. CDR3 residues: CAISAGASLHQPQHF. The CDR3 DNA sequence: TGTGCCATCAGTGCAGGGGCCAGCCTCCATCAGCCCCAGCATTTT.